The next 12 T cell receptor delta chains were all read from a single sample in a study of gamma-delta chains in newborns, infants, children. TCRdb made new clone calls on the reads using CATT. The sample consists of roughly 5,000 delta-chain clones, approximately 3% of them appearing once. The sequenced sample was blood. The receptors shown here come from a child who was a newborn, infant or young child, either healthy, febrile or measles-vaccinated (not recorded which).

This clone has just a few counts. Being one base from a much bigger clone, this may be a read error. Other DNA sequences of this sample code for an identical CDR3. This chain links TRDV2 with TRDJ3; 10 positions agree with TRDD3. From germline, CDR1 is GEAIGNYY and CDR2 EKD. This CDR3 has 17 residues. The CDR3 reads CACDTTGGSWDTRQMFF. CDR3 DNA: TGTGCCTGTGACACCACTGGGGGATCCTGGGACACCCGACAGATGTTCTTC.

Worth noting for this clone: A much larger clone is a single base away; this may be a read error. The same CDR3 can be traced to other DNA sequences in this sample. The chain employs TRDV1 and TRDJ2; the D call may be TRDD2 or TRDD3 (8 bases each). The germline CDR1 and CDR2 sequences are TSWWSYY and QGS. V lost 3 bases and J 0 bases, leaving 17 bases between the germline ends. The CDR3 is made up of 18 amino acids. The CDR3 loop reads CALGELPTGGALTAQLFF. DNA for the CDR3: TGTGCTCTTGGGGAGCTTCCTACTGGGGGGGCTTTGACAGCACAACTCTTCTTT.

Turning to this clone: A far larger clone is just one base off, so this is likely a read error. The sample has other DNA sequences that encode this CDR3 too. V is TRDV2 and J is TRDJ2; the D gene is possibly TRDD3 (5 bases). CDR3 length: 15 residues. Trimming took 5 bases from V and 2 from J, leaving 14 bases between them. The germline V gene has CDR1 GEAIGNYY and CDR2 EKD. The CDR3 DNA sequence: TGTGCCTGTGTCCGTGGGGCCTCCTTGACAGCACAACTCTTCTTT. Amino acid sequence: CACVRGASLTAQLFF.

This clone was counted a few times. A far larger clone is off by one base, so a read error is likely. Additional DNA sequences in this sample encode the identical CDR3. J is TRDJ2 and V is TRDV1; 9 nucleotides agree with TRDD3. This CDR3 has 16 amino acids. Germline CDR1 TSWWSYY, CDR2 QGS. The CDR3 nucleotides are TGTGCTCTCGGGGAACTACGGGGATACGCGACAGCACAACTCTTCTTT. This encodes CALGELRGYATAQLFF.

Note on this clone: A much larger clone lies one base from this, so it may be a read error. Other DNA sequences in the same sample also yield this CDR3. CDR3 DNA: TGTGCCTGTGACAAAAGATACGGATGGGACACCCGCCAGATGTTTTTC. This encodes CACDKRYGWDTRQMFF. The chain couples TRDV2 to TRDJ3, with TRDD3 as a possible D gene (6 bases). Germline CDR1 and CDR2: GEAIGNYY and EKD. This CDR3 contains 16 residues.

In its sample, this clone was seen a few times. A read error likely explains this, since a far larger clone differs by one base. This specimen includes other DNA sequences encoding the same CDR3. This sequence joins TRDV2 and TRDJ3; TRDD3 matches 12 bases. Germline loops: CDR1 GEAIGNYY, CDR2 EKD. The CDR3 consists of 22 residues. The CDR3 region has the DNA TGTGCCTGTGACACCGTCCGCTGGGGGATACGCTCACGGTCCTGGGACACCCGACAGATGTTCTTC. This gives the protein CACDTVRWGIRSRSWDTRQMFF.

A remark on this clone: TCRdb pairs this DNA with a much larger clone's protein that differs at residue 6, likely a read error; the protein shown was translated from the DNA. The chain is built from TRDV2 and TRDJ2; TRDD3 aligns across 9 bases. V trimming: 3 bases; J trimming: 0 bases; junction bases outside the gene matches: 4. Per the germline V gene, CDR1 is GEAIGNYY and CDR2 is EKD. This CDR3 has 16 residues. The CDR3 DNA reads as TGTGCCTGTGACGTAATGGGGGATACTTTGACAGCACAACTCTTCTTT. This sequence encodes CACDVMGDTLTAQLFF.

A few counts support this clone. Translating this DNA gives a protein that differs at residue 11 from the TCRdb one, which belongs to a much larger clone; a read error is likely, and the protein shown is this translation. This CDR3 is CACDTLHWGILGQLFF. The CDR3 nucleotides are TGTGCCTGTGACACCCTACACTGGGGGATACTTGGACAACTCTTCTTT. The gene calls are TRDV2 and TRDJ2; 12 nucleotides align to TRDD3. The CDR3 loop spans 16 amino acids. From germline, CDR1 is GEAIGNYY and CDR2 EKD. J was trimmed by 10 bases and V by 0 bases; bases with no gene match: 8.

Worth noting for this clone: The amino acid sequence in TCRdb belongs to a much larger clone and departs from this DNA's translation at residue 13, likely a sequencing read error; the sequence shown is translated from the DNA. The V gene is TRDV2, the J gene TRDJ3; 11 bases align to TRDD3. In germline, CDR1 is GEAIGNYY, CDR2 EKD. The CDR3 has 15 residues. The DNA for the CDR3 is TGTGCCTGTGACACCGCTGGGGGATACACCCGACAGATATTTTTC. It codes for CACDTAGGYTRQIFF.

This clone was picked up a small number of times. This likely came from a read error, as a far larger clone is one base away. Distinct nucleotide sequences in the sample also encode this CDR3. The chain uses TRDV2 and TRDJ2, with TRDD3 identical over 12 bases. The germline V gene encodes CDR1 GEAIGNYY and CDR2 EKD. There are 19 residues in the CDR3. The CDR3 reads CACDTVTGGYSGLTAQLFF. Written as DNA, the CDR3 is TGTGCCTGCGACACGGTTACTGGGGGATACAGCGGTTTGACAGCACAACTCTTCTTT.

On this clone: A much larger clone lies a single base off, so this may be a read error. The chain has TRDV2 and TRDJ3, with TRDD3 as a possible D gene (5 bases). Germline CDR1 reads GEAIGNYY; CDR2 reads EKD. This CDR3 comprises 19 residues. In nucleotides, the CDR3 is TGTGCCTGTGACACGGACTATACTGTAAGCTCCTGGGACGCCCGACAGATGTTTTTC. Its protein is CACDTDYTVSSWDARQMFF.

By its share, this clone is medium-sized. A far larger clone is a single base away, which makes a read error likely. The chain combines TRDV2 with TRDJ3; 7 nucleotides match TRDD3. The V and J ends lost 3 bases and 2 bases, in that order; junction bases with no gene match: 3. Germline V gene data show CDR1 as GEAIGNYY and CDR2 as EKD. The CDR3 runs to 16 residues. In DNA, the CDR3 is TGTGCCTGTGACTGGGGGAGCCCCTGGGACACCCGACAGATGTTTTTC. Translating it yields CACDWGSPWDTRQMFF.